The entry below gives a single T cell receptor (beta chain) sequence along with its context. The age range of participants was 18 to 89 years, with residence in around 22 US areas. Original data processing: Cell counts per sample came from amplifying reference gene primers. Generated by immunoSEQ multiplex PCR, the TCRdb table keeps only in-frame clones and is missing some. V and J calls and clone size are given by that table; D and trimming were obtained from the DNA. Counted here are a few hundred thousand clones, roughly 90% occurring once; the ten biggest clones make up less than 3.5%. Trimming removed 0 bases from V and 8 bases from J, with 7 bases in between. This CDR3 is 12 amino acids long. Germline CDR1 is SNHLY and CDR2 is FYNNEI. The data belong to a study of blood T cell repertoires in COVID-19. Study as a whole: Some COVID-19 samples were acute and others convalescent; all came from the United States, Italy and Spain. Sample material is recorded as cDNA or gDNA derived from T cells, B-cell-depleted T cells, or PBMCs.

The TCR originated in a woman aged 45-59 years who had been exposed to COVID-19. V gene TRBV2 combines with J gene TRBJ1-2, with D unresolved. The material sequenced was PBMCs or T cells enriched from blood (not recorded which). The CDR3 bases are TGTGCCAGCAGTGAAGCCCGGTGGGGCTACACCTTC. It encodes CASSEARWGYTF.